The T cell receptor (beta chain) under discussion was sequenced for a study of blood T cell repertoires in COVID-19. Overall study: Acute-phase and convalescent COVID-19 samples originated in the United States, Italy and Spain. PBMCs, B-cell-depleted T cells, or T cells provided the cDNA or gDNA that made up the material.

Germline CDR1 LGHDT, CDR2 YNNKEL (reference sequence). The CDR3 contains 13 residues. The V and J ends lost 1 base and 4 bases respectively, with 7 bases between them. Per the study methods: The authors estimated nucleated cell counts from reference gene primer amplification. The data were produced by immunoSEQ multiplex PCR, yet TCRdb's version contains in-frame clones alone and is incomplete. V and J calls and clone size are those listed in that table; D and trimming were worked out from the DNA. The profile shows approximately 150,000 clones, approximately 80% of them singletons. This chain links TRBV3-1 (or the pseudogene TRBV3-2) with TRBJ1-2, with D uncertain. This receptor was taken from a human donor in a cohort sampled during active COVID-19. Sequenced: peripheral blood. The CDR3 DNA follows: TGTGCCAGCAGCCAAGGAGATGGCTATGGCTACACCTTC. This translates into CASSQGDGYGYTF.